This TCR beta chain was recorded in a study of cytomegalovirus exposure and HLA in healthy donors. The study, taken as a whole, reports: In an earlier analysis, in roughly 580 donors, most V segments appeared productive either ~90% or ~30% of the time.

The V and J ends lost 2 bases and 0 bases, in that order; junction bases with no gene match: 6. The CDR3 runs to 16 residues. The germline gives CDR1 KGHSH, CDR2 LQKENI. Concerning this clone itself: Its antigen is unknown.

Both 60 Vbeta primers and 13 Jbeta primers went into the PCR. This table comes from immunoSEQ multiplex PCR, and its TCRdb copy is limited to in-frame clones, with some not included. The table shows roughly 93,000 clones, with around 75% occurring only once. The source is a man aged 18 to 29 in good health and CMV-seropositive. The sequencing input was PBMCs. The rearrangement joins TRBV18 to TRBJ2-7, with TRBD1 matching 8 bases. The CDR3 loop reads CASSPLDRVTSYEQYF. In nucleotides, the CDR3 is TGTGCCAGCTCACCATTGGACAGGGTGACCTCCTACGAGCAGTACTTC.